Below are 10 T cell receptor beta chains sequenced from a single sample in a study of cytomegalovirus exposure and HLA in healthy donors (dated by TCRdb to 2015 to 2018). The receptor library was made with the immunoSEQ multiplex PCR assay. Not all clones reach the TCRdb copy of this immuneACCESS table, which keeps in-frame sequences only. Checked studies attribute under half of the gap to unresolved V genes and leave the rest unexplained. This sample holds 150,000 to 170,000 clones; around 88% were observed only once. Of the sample, around 20% falls within the top ten clones. Source material: PBMCs. These receptors were obtained from a man aged 18 to 30 in good health and CMV-seropositive.

The genes are TRBV6-5 and TRBJ2-2; D perhaps matches TRBD1 (6 bases). CDR1 MNHEY and CDR2 SVGAGI come from the germline V gene. This CDR3 is built from 15 residues. V was cut by 6 bases and J by 4 bases, with 15 bases left in between. The CDR3 loop is CASRGVTGFTGELFF. The CDR3, as DNA: TGTGCCAGCAGGGGGGTGACAGGTTTCACCGGGGAGCTGTTTTTT.

The chain is built from TRBV19 and TRBJ1-5, with a possible D match to TRBD1 (6 bases). The V gene's germline CDR1 is LNHDA and CDR2 SQIVND (reference sequence). The CDR3 loop spans 16 amino acids. V was pared by 6 bases and J by 0 bases, with 15 bases between. Here the CDR3 reads CASSLTGRNSNQPQHF. CDR3 coding DNA: TGTGCCAGTAGCCTAACAGGGAGAAATAGCAATCAGCCCCAGCATTTT. The complete variable domain, with remaining parts taken from reference TRBV19 and TRBJ1-5, reads DGGITQSPKYLFRKEGQNVTLSCEQNLNHDAMYWYRQDPGQGLRLIYYSQIVNDFQKGDIAEGYSVSREKKESFPLTVTSAQKNPTAFYLCASSLTGRNSNQPQHFGDGTRLSIL.

V and J are TRBV30 and TRBJ1-2; weak D call: TRBD1 (6 bases). The CDR3 has 14 amino acids. Germline CDR1 GTSNPN, CDR2 SVGIG (reference sequence). Trimming stripped 2 bases from V and 5 bases from J, with 15 bases between. As DNA, the CDR3 is TGTGCCTGGAGTTTGCAGACAGGCCCGTATGGCTACACCTTC. It is translated as CAWSLQTGPYGYTF. Complete variable domain (other parts from reference TRBV30 and TRBJ1-2): SQTIHQWPATLVQPVGSPLSLECTVEGTSNPNLYWYRQAAGRGLQLLFYSVGIGQISSEVPQNLSASRPQDRQFILSSKKLLLSDSGFYLCAWSLQTGPYGYTFGSGTRLTVV.

V gene TRBV6-5 combines with J gene TRBJ2-5, with D tentatively TRBD1 (6 bases). The CDR3 has 14 amino acids. Trimming pared 2 bases from V and 2 bases from J, leaving 9 bases between. CDR1 and CDR2 from the germline V gene are MNHEY and SVGAGI. CDR3 protein: CASSYVQGQETQYF. DNA of the CDR3: TGTGCCAGCAGTTACGTCCAGGGGCAAGAGACCCAGTACTTC.

The chain links TRBV30 to TRBJ2-6, with 9 bases that match TRBD1. The CDR3 extends over 17 amino acids. CDR1 is GTSNPN, CDR2 SVGIG, per germline (reference sequence). V dropped 3 bases and J dropped 0; count of bases not matched to a gene: 6. The CDR3: CAWSSQGAYSGANVLTF. DNA of the CDR3: TGTGCCTGGAGCTCACAGGGGGCCTACTCTGGGGCCAACGTCCTGACTTTC.

The rearrangement uses TRBV15 and TRBJ1-1; 9 nucleotides align to TRBD1. V lost 1 base and J lost 6; bases outside the gene matches: 0. From germline, CDR1 is LNHNV and CDR2 YYDKDF (reference sequence). This CDR3 spans 13 amino acids. In nucleotides, the CDR3 is TGTGCCACCAGCAGAGGGACAGGGGCTGAAGCTTTCTTT. It specifies CATSRGTGAEAFF.

Written as DNA, the CDR3 is TGCAGCGTGGCCCCGCGGTCGTACCAAGAGACCCAGTACTTC. Translated, it gives CSVAPRSYQETQYF. The gene calls are TRBV29-1 and TRBJ2-5; D is unresolved. The germline V gene has CDR1 SQVTM and CDR2 ANQGSEA. The V end was cut by 6 bases, the J end by 0 bases, with 14 bases between. The CDR3 is made up of 14 amino acids.

The J gene is TRBJ1-1, the V gene TRBV7-9, with TRBD1 identical over 9 bases. The trim removed 5 bases at V and 6 bases at J, leaving 7 bases unmatched. The CDR3 consists of 14 residues. Germline CDR1 and CDR2: SEHNR and FQNEAQ (reference sequence). The CDR3 nucleotides are TGTGCCAGCAGCCCGGGACAGGGTTGGGCTGAAGCTTTCTTT. Translation gives CASSPGQGWAEAFF. The full variable domain, completed using reference TRBV7-9 and TRBJ1-1, is DTGVSQNPRHKITKRGQNVTFRCDPISEHNRLYWYRQTLGQGPEFLTYFQNEAQLEKSRLLSDRFSAERPKGSFSTLEIQRTEQGDSAMYLCASSPGQGWAEAFFGQGTRLTVV.

This chain uses TRBV29-1 with TRBJ2-4, with TRBD2 identical over 10 bases. The germline V gene encodes CDR1 SQVTM and CDR2 ANQGSEA. The V gene end was trimmed by 1 base and the J gene end by 15 bases; junction bases not matched to a gene: 6. The CDR3 is 12 residues long. For the CDR3, the DNA is TGCAGCGTTGAAGGGCTAGCGGGAGTCCGGTACTTC. This encodes CSVEGLAGVRYF. Filled out from reference TRBV29-1 and TRBJ2-4, the complete variable domain reads SAVISQKPSRDICQRGTSLTIQCQVDSQVTMMFWYRQQPGQSLTLIATANQGSEATYESGFVIDKFPISRPNLTFSTLTVSNMSPEDSSIYLCSVEGLAGVRYFGAGTRLSVL.

This clone showed up just a few times. V is TRBV9 and J is TRBJ2-1, with TRBD2 matching 14 bases. Germline CDR1 SGDLS, CDR2 YYNGEE. This CDR3 spans 15 amino acids. Unmatched junction bases numbered 3, after V lost 3 bases and J lost 7 bases. The CDR3 region has the DNA TGTGCCAGCAGCGCTCGGACTAGCGGGAGGAATGAGCAGTTCTTC. Amino acids: CASSARTSGRNEQFF.